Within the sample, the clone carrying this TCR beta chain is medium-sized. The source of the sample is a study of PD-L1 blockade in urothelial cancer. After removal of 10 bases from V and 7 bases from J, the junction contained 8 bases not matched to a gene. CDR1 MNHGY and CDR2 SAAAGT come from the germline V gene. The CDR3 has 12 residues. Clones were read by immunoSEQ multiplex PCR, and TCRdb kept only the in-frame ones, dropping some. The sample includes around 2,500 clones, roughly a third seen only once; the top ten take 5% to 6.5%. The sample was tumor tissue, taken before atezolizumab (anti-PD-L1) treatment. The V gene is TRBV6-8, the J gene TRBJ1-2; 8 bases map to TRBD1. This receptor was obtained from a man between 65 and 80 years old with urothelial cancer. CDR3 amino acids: CATLQGAVGYTF. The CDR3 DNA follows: TGTGCCACCCTGCAGGGGGCAGTTGGCTACACCTTC.